A single sample gave rise to the 29 T cell receptor beta chains below, sequenced in a study of OX40 agonist ivuxolimab in advanced cancers. The assay was immunoSEQ multiplex PCR, and TCRdb's table has in-frame clones only and misses some. The sample has 72,000 or so clones; around 88% are singletons. The specimen was CD4+ or CD8+ T cells sorted from blood, collected in a trial of the OX40 agonist ivuxolimab. The source of these receptors is an adult with an advanced solid tumor such as melanoma, head and neck, liver or kidney cancer.

This sequence joins TRBV5-8 and TRBJ1-5; the D is unclear. Trimming took off 0 bases at V and 0 bases at J, with 7 bases between the two ends. Per germline, CDR1 SGHTS and CDR2 YDEGEE. This CDR3 contains 15 residues. The CDR3 sequence: CASSLEVNSNQPQHF. The CDR3 nucleotides read TGTGCCAGCAGCTTGGAGGTCAATAGCAATCAGCCCCAGCATTTT.

The sample holds one count of this clone. The chain joins TRBV7-8 to TRBJ1-5; weak D call: TRBD1 (5 bases). The CDR3 runs to 18 residues. Between the trimmed V and J ends, which lost 5 bases and 1 base, there was a span of 21 bases. Per the germline V gene, CDR1 is SGHVS and CDR2 is FQNEAQ. DNA of the CDR3: TGTGCCAGCAGCCCCCAGGCCCCGGGGGGTTGGAGCAATCAGCCCCAGCATTTT. It specifies CASSPQAPGGWSNQPQHF.

This clone was counted a few times. The V call is TRBV6-1, the J call TRBJ2-7; 9 nucleotides agree with TRBD2. The CDR3 length is 16 residues. Germline V gene sequence: CDR1 MNHNS, CDR2 SASEGT. V gave up 3 bases and J gave up 5 bases; unmatched junction bases: 11. CDR3 sequence (DNA): TGTGCCAGCAGTGAGAGAGCGGGAGGATTTCTCGACGAGCAGTACTTC. Amino acid sequence: CASSERAGGFLDEQYF.

V and J are TRBV6-5 and TRBJ1-6; D remains ambiguous. The germline gives CDR1 MNHEY, CDR2 SVGAGI. The V end lost 0 bases, the J end lost 10 bases, and 10 bases lay between the germline ends. CDR3 length: 14 residues. The CDR3: CASSYSKQISPLHF. The CDR3 DNA is TGTGCCAGCAGTTACTCAAAACAGATATCACCCCTCCACTTT.

The chain carries TRBV5-4 and TRBJ2-7, with 8 bases matching TRBD1. The CDR3 is 15 residues long. Germline V gene sequence: CDR1 SGHNT, CDR2 YYREEE (reference sequence). J was trimmed by 4 bases and V by 4 bases; bases with no gene match: 10. The CDR3 sequence is CASSPNPGGAYEQYF. The CDR3, as DNA: TGTGCCAGCAGCCCTAACCCAGGGGGCGCTTACGAGCAGTACTTC. Full variable domain (missing parts from reference TRBV5-4 and TRBJ2-7): ETGVTQSPTHLIKTRGQQVTLRCSSQSGHNTVSWYQQALGQGPQFIFQYYREEENGRGNFPPRFSGLQFPNYSSELNVNALELDDSALYLCASSPNPGGAYEQYFGPGTRLTVT.

The chain combines TRBV4-1 with TRBJ2-7; D not certain. The V gene lost 2 bases and the J gene lost 3 bases, with 11 bases spanning the gap. The CDR3 covers 14 residues. Germline CDR1 is MGHRA and CDR2 is YSYEKL. The chain's CDR3 is CASSQPNRRYEQYF. The CDR3 DNA is TGCGCCAGCAGCCAACCAAACCGCCGCTACGAGCAGTACTTC.

This sequence joins TRBV2 and TRBJ1-2; D gene uncertain. CDR3 size: 12 residues. Germline CDR1 and CDR2: SNHLY and FYNNEI. V was trimmed by 4 bases and J by 6 bases, leaving 9 bases between them. Here the CDR3 reads CASSAGRDGYTF. CDR3 coding DNA: TGTGCCAGCAGTGCGGGAAGAGATGGCTACACCTTC.

This clone has ten or more counts. This chain links TRBV4-3 with TRBJ1-4; D is undetermined. V was clipped by 0 bases and J by 0 bases, with 14 bases between them. Germline values: CDR1 LGHNA, CDR2 YSLEER. CDR3 length: 18 residues. The CDR3 reads CASSQDPQATTTNEKLFF. The DNA of the CDR3 is TGCGCCAGCAGCCAAGATCCACAAGCCACCACAACTAATGAAAAACTGTTTTTT.

CDR3 nucleotides: TGTGCCAGCAGCGTAGGGGGGGCCGGTCAGCCCCAGCATTTT. Its translation: CASSVGGAGQPQHF. The chain has TRBV9 and TRBJ1-5; tentatively, D is TRBD1 (6 bases). CDR3 length equals 14 residues. V lost 0 bases and J 6 bases, leaving 10 bases between the germline ends. CDR1 is SGDLS, CDR2 YYNGEE, per germline.

The rearrangement joins TRBV15 to TRBJ1-6; tentative D call: TRBD1 (5 bases). The CDR3 covers 16 residues. The germline V gene encodes CDR1 LNHNV and CDR2 YYDKDF (reference sequence). V shed 5 bases and J shed 7 bases, with 18 bases lying between them. This CDR3 reads CATSSPAGGTNSPLHF. In nucleotides, the CDR3 is TGTGCCACCAGCTCCCCGGCGGGGGGAACGAATTCACCCCTCCACTTT. The full variable domain, in which reference TRBV15 and TRBJ1-6 provide the parts outside the CDR3, is DAMVIQNPRYQVTQFGKPVTLSCSQTLNHNVMYWYQQKSSQAPKLLFHYYDKDFNNEADTPDNFQSRRPNTSFCFLDIRSPGLGDTAMYLCATSSPAGGTNSPLHFGNGTRLTVT.

The V gene is TRBV5-1, the J gene TRBJ2-2; possibly TRBD2 for D (5 bases). Deletions cut 0 bases from V and 6 bases from J, with 12 bases between. Germline V gives CDR1 SGHRS, CDR2 YFSETQ. CDR3 length equals 15 residues. CDR3 region: CASSLDPGKSGELFF. The CDR3 DNA reads as TGCGCCAGCAGCTTGGATCCGGGGAAATCCGGGGAGCTGTTTTTT.

The chain couples TRBV9 to TRBJ2-1; 13 nucleotides match TRBD2. Germline trimming cut 0 bases from V and 6 bases from J; bases unmatched to any gene: 6. CDR1 is SGDLS and CDR2 is YYNGEE in the germline V gene. CDR3 length: 17 amino acids. The CDR3 protein is CASSVGTSGRALNEQFF. The CDR3 bases are TGTGCCAGCAGCGTAGGAACTAGCGGGAGGGCCCTCAATGAGCAGTTCTTC.

This rearrangement joins TRBV29-1 to TRBJ2-7; 8 positions agree with TRBD2. The CDR3 runs 19 residues. The V segment lost 6 bases and the J segment 2 bases; nucleotides outside the gene matches: 24. CDR1 SQVTM and CDR2 ANQGSEA come from the germline V gene. The CDR3 region has the DNA TGCAGCGTGAAAAAGCCGACTAAGCAGCGGGAGTTGATGACCTACGAGCAGTACTTC. Its protein product is CSVKKPTKQRELMTYEQYF.

In this sample, this clone turned up once. Here the CDR3 reads CASSATGGQNEQFF. The DNA of the CDR3 is TGTGCCAGCAGCGCGACAGGGGGCCAGAATGAGCAGTTCTTC. The V and J genes are TRBV9 and TRBJ2-1, with 10 bases fitting TRBD1. CDR3 length equals 14 residues. The V and J ends lost 3 bases and 7 bases, in that order; junction bases with no gene match: 4. Germline CDR1 is SGDLS and CDR2 is YYNGEE. Full variable domain (rest looked up from reference TRBV9 and TRBJ2-1): DSGVTQTPKHLITATGQRVTLRCSPRSGDLSVYWYQQSLDQGLQFLIQYYNGEERAKGNILERFSAQQFPDLHSELNLSSLELGDSALYFCASSATGGQNEQFFGPGTRLTVL.

V and J are TRBV28 and TRBJ2-3; 7 nucleotides match TRBD2. J was trimmed by 1 base and V by 6 bases; bases with no gene match: 10. Germline CDR1 MDHEN, CDR2 SYDVKM. This CDR3 is 16 amino acids long. CDR3 in amino acids: CASSLDWAGGTDTQYF. As DNA, the CDR3 is TGTGCCAGCAGCCTCGACTGGGCGGGGGGCACAGATACGCAGTATTTT.

A note on this clone: This sample includes further DNA sequences coding for the same CDR3. The chain is built from TRBV18 and TRBJ2-3; D remains unclear. V dropped 2 bases and J dropped 0 bases, with 0 bases sitting between them. The CDR3 contains 12 residues. Germline CDR1 and CDR2: KGHSH and LQKENI. CDR3 coding DNA: TGTGCCAGCTCACCAAGCACAGATACGCAGTATTTT. Its protein is CASSPSTDTQYF.

V usage is TRBV5-4 and J usage is TRBJ1-5, with 8 bases aligning to TRBD1. Germline CDR1 SGHNT, CDR2 YYREEE (reference sequence). J gave up 0 bases and V 2 bases, and 10 bases lay outside the gene matches. The CDR3 has 18 amino acids. This CDR3 is CASSFKTNRGDSNQPQHF. CDR3 DNA sequence: TGTGCCAGCAGCTTCAAAACCAACAGGGGGGATAGCAATCAGCCCCAGCATTTT.

This rearrangement joins TRBV28 to TRBJ2-5; unclear D gene. Germline-derived CDR1 and CDR2 are MDHEN and SYDVKM. Trimming cost V 3 bases and J 4 bases, with 21 bases left between them. There are 17 residues in the CDR3. The CDR3 region is CASSFYTPGRPRETQYF. Here the CDR3 DNA reads TGTGCCAGCAGTTTTTACACCCCAGGACGACCTCGAGAGACCCAGTACTTC.

This rearrangement joins TRBV27 to TRBJ2-7, with TRBD1 matching over 8 bases. Trimming at V came to 5 bases and at J to 3 bases, leaving 9 bases not matched to a gene. In germline, CDR1 is MNHEY, CDR2 SMNVEV (reference sequence). The CDR3 is 15 residues long. For the CDR3, the DNA is TGTGCCAGCAGTCGAAGGACAGGGCTCCTCTACGAGCAGTACTTC. Residues: CASSRRTGLLYEQYF.

This chain connects TRBV6-1 to TRBJ2-5; 10 bases fit TRBD1. This CDR3 region has 17 residues. The germline V gene has CDR1 MNHNS and CDR2 SASEGT. With 4 bases clipped from V and 0 bases from J, the junction kept 8 bases outside the gene matches. As DNA, the CDR3 is TGTGCCAGCAGTGCGCGGACAGGGGGTTATCACCAAGAGACCCAGTACTTC. It encodes CASSARTGGYHQETQYF.

The chain recombines TRBV6-6 with TRBJ2-2, with a tentative D call TRBD2 (5 bases). Germline values: CDR1 MNHNY, CDR2 SVGAGI (reference sequence). V was clipped by 7 bases and J by 0 bases, with 12 bases between them. The CDR3 loop spans 15 amino acids. The CDR3, as DNA: TGTGCCAGCATTGGAGGTCCCGCGAACACCGGGGAGCTGTTTTTT. Protein: CASIGGPANTGELFF.

V gene TRBV30 combines with J gene TRBJ1-5; a weak D match, TRBD1 (6 bases). CDR1 is GTSNPN and CDR2 is SVGIG in the germline V gene (reference sequence). The CDR3 length is 14 residues. Trimming cost V 3 bases and J 0 bases, with 9 bases left between them. The CDR3 protein is CAWSLDSSNQPQHF. CDR3 coding DNA: TGTGCCTGGAGCTTGGACAGTAGCAATCAGCCCCAGCATTTT.

This chain connects TRBV5-1 to TRBJ2-3; possibly TRBD1 for D (5 bases). CDR1 SGHRS and CDR2 YFSETQ come from the germline V gene. V lost 0 bases to trimming and J lost 3 bases, with 5 bases between them. The CDR3 consists of 13 residues. CDR3 nucleotides: TGCGCCAGCAGCTTGGAGGGGACAGATACGCAGTATTTT. Encoded protein: CASSLEGTDTQYF.

The V gene is TRBV7-9, the J gene TRBJ2-5, with 8 nucleotides matching TRBD1. The CDR3 totals 14 residues. The germline V gene has CDR1 SEHNR and CDR2 FQNEAQ (reference sequence). The J segment lost 4 bases and the V segment lost 4 bases, leaving 5 bases of the junction unmatched. CDR3 loop: CASSSRTGLETQYF. The DNA for the CDR3 is TGTGCCAGCAGCTCCAGGACAGGGTTAGAGACCCAGTACTTC.

V gene TRBV4-1 combines with J gene TRBJ1-6; D is undetermined. Germline V gene data show CDR1 as MGHRA and CDR2 as YSYEKL. The CDR3 spans 20 residues. Trimming stripped 0 bases from V and 4 bases from J, with 22 bases between. The CDR3: CASSQEGTRFAPKYNSPLHF. In DNA form, the CDR3 reads TGCGCCAGCAGCCAAGAAGGAACCAGGTTTGCTCCTAAGTATAATTCACCCCTCCACTTT.

This chain uses TRBV10-3 with TRBJ1-4; D call uncertain. Trimming left V 3 bases short and J 7 bases short, with 6 bases between. The CDR3 has 12 residues. Germline V lookup: CDR1 ENHRY, CDR2 SYGVKD. The CDR3 nucleotides read TGTGCCATCAGTGAAGGACCTGAAAAACTGTTTTTT. Translation gives CAISEGPEKLFF.

The chain has TRBV7-9 and TRBJ2-5; D gene uncertain. The germline CDR1 and CDR2 sequences are SEHNR and FQNEAQ (reference sequence). The CDR3 has 13 residues. Trimming cost V 5 bases and J 5 bases, with 12 bases left between them. The CDR3 loop is CASSQRAGETQYF. The DNA of the CDR3 is TGTGCCAGCAGCCAAAGGGCTGGGGAGACCCAGTACTTC.

The chain employs TRBV5-1 and TRBJ1-4; D is possibly TRBD1 (6 bases). The germline V gene encodes CDR1 SGHRS and CDR2 YFSETQ. The CDR3 length is 15 residues. Trimming shortened V by 4 bases and J by 5 bases, and 15 bases separated the two germline ends. In DNA form, the CDR3 reads TGCGCCAGCAGCCGCACAGGGCTCTCAAATGAAAAACTGTTTTTT. Amino acids: CASSRTGLSNEKLFF.

The genes are TRBV4-3 and TRBJ2-2; weak D call: TRBD2 (5 bases). Trimming cost V 0 bases and J 8 bases, with 10 bases left between them. The CDR3 is 14 residues long. Per germline, CDR1 LGHNA and CDR2 YSLEER. CDR3 coding DNA: TGCGCCAGCAGCCAAGAGACTACGGTGGGGGAGCTGTTTTTT. As protein: CASSQETTVGELFF.